This entry features one T cell receptor beta chain sequence. Germline V lookup: CDR1 SGHNT, CDR2 YYREEE (reference sequence). Losses at the gene ends were 4 bases for V and 12 bases for J; bases not matched to a gene: 6. The CDR3 is 12 amino acids. How the authors handled the data: Scientists estimated how many nucleated cells there were by amplifying reference gene primers. Only in-frame clones appear in the TCRdb table, and some are missing; sequencing was by immunoSEQ multiplex PCR. D and trimming were read from the DNA, whereas the V and J calls and clone size are those reported in that table. The table includes some 290,000 clones, roughly 88% detected once. Seattle's cohort entered during active infection and was followed longitudinally. The sample comes from a study of blood T cell repertoires in COVID-19. At the level of the study: From the United States, Italy and Spain came samples of acute and convalescent COVID-19. T cells, B-cell-depleted T cells, or PBMCs supplied cDNA or gDNA.

Source material: peripheral blood. The chain carries TRBV5-4 and TRBJ1-4, with 7 positions matching TRBD1. The TCR sequence derives from a woman aged 25 to 39 with COVID-19, enrolled during active disease. CDR3 DNA: TGTGCCAGCAGCCCGGACAGGCTTCAACTGTTTTTT. It translates to CASSPDRLQLFF.